The 12 T cell receptor beta chains listed next were all sequenced from one sample in a study of graft-versus-host responses after intestinal transplantation. TCRdb's table, derived via immunoSEQ multiplex PCR, lists solely in-frame clones and lacks some. The sample consists of about 21,000 clones, around 42% of them appearing once. Source: alloreactive CD4+ T cells from a mixed lymphocyte reaction culture, taken before intestinal transplant. Documented subset: CFSE-low proliferating T cells sorted from approximately 6-day pre-transplant mixed lymphocyte reaction (GvH or HvG direction). These receptors were collected from a human patient who received an intestinal transplant.

The J gene is TRBJ2-7, the V gene TRBV7-2, with 13 bases that match TRBD2. Trimming took 4 bases from V and 4 from J; bases not matched to a gene: 7. The CDR3 sequence is 16 residues long. Per germline, CDR1 SGHTA and CDR2 FQGNSA. Here the CDR3 DNA reads TGTGCCAGCAGCTCCTACTCGACTAGCGGGGGGTACGAGCAGTACTTC. Its translation: CASSSYSTSGGYEQYF.

This chain joins TRBV6-1 and TRBJ1-2, with a weak D call TRBD1 (6 bases). V gave up 8 bases and J gave up 2 bases, with 12 bases separating them. This CDR3 comprises 13 residues. CDR1 and CDR2 (germline): MNHNS, SASEGT. The CDR3 here is CASEDSLNYGYTF. In nucleotides, the CDR3 is TGTGCCAGCGAGGACAGCTTAAACTATGGCTACACCTTC.

This chain joins TRBV6-1 and TRBJ1-6, with D unclear. The CDR3 is 15 residues long. V lost 3 bases and J lost 10, with 16 bases in between. Germline V gives CDR1 MNHNS, CDR2 SASEGT. CDR3 amino acids: CASSEGSFPVSPLHF. DNA for the CDR3: TGTGCCAGCAGTGAGGGCAGTTTCCCAGTATCACCCCTCCACTTT.

The chain carries TRBV19 and TRBJ1-3; D remains unclear. Germline CDR1 and CDR2: LNHDA and SQIVND (reference sequence). Deletions cut 7 bases from V and 0 bases from J, with 13 bases between. The CDR3 length is 15 residues. Written as DNA, the CDR3 is TGTGCCAGTAAGGAGGCAGATGCCTCTGGAAACACCATATATTTT. It encodes CASKEADASGNTIYF.

This clone was counted a few times. DNA of the CDR3: TGTGCCAGCTCACCGCTGGGACAGGGGGCCTACAATGAGCAGTTCTTC. Translating it yields CASSPLGQGAYNEQFF. The chain carries TRBV18 and TRBJ2-1; 11 bases map to TRBD1. CDR3 length equals 16 residues. Germline lookup yields CDR1 KGHSH and CDR2 LQKENI. J gave up 2 bases and V 3 bases, and 3 bases lay outside the gene matches.

The gene calls are TRBV5-1 and TRBJ2-3; 9 nucleotides match TRBD1. V lost 3 bases, J lost 4 bases, and 9 bases stayed unmatched. The germline V gene encodes CDR1 SGHRS and CDR2 YFSETQ. CDR3 size: 16 residues. This chain's CDR3 is CASSSRPGQGADTQYF. CDR3 DNA sequence: TGCGCCAGCAGCTCCCGTCCGGGACAGGGCGCAGATACGCAGTATTTT.

The chain employs TRBV2 and TRBJ1-1; 7 nucleotides align to TRBD1. After removal of 8 bases from V and 5 bases from J, the junction contained 8 bases not matched to a gene. Germline V gives CDR1 SNHLY, CDR2 FYNNEI. This CDR3 region has 13 residues. The CDR3 region has the DNA TGTGCCAGCCGAGGACAGGTTATGACTGAAGCTTTCTTT. Its translation is CASRGQVMTEAFF.

This clone appeared a few times. This chain joins TRBV5-4 and TRBJ1-3; D not resolved. Germline-derived CDR1 and CDR2 are SGHNT and YYREEE (reference sequence). This CDR3 has 15 residues. V was clipped by 2 bases and J by 2 bases, with 11 bases between them. This chain's CDR3 is CASSLGRGPGNTIYF. CDR3 coding DNA: TGTGCCAGCAGCTTAGGAAGAGGGCCTGGAAACACCATATATTTT. The whole variable domain, filled in from reference TRBV5-4 and TRBJ1-3, reads ETGVTQSPTHLIKTRGQQVTLRCSSQSGHNTVSWYQQALGQGPQFIFQYYREEENGRGNFPPRFSGLQFPNYSSELNVNALELDDSALYLCASSLGRGPGNTIYFGEGSWLTVV.

V gene TRBV5-1 combines with J gene TRBJ1-1, with D maybe TRBD1 (5 bases). The CDR3 loop spans 17 amino acids. The germline CDR1 and CDR2 sequences are SGHRS and YFSETQ. The V end lost 2 bases, the J end lost 6 bases, and 23 bases lay between the germline ends. CDR3 sequence (DNA): TGCGCCAGCAGCTTTAGTTACGGACAACCGACAAGGCCTGAAGCTTTCTTT. The encoded protein is CASSFSYGQPTRPEAFF.

V and J are TRBV14 and TRBJ1-1; D is unresolved. This CDR3 region has 13 residues. V was clipped by 1 base and J by 3 bases, with 6 bases between them. Germline V gene lookup returns CDR1 SGHDN and CDR2 FVKESK. The CDR3 DNA reads TGTGCCAGCAGCCAAGGACTTTACACTGAAGCTTTCTTT. Encoded protein: CASSQGLYTEAFF.

This clone is labeled medium-sized. The V call is TRBV6-5, the J call TRBJ1-4, with a weak D call TRBD1 (6 bases). The ends were cut back, 2 bases at V and 3 bases at J, with 10 bases in the middle. The V gene's germline CDR1 is MNHEY and CDR2 SVGAGI. This CDR3 spans 15 amino acids. In DNA, the CDR3 is TGTGCCAGCAGTTACGGGGGCGCGGCTAATGAAAAACTGTTTTTT. This sequence encodes CASSYGGAANEKLFF.

This clone was observed a few times. V and J are TRBV5-1 and TRBJ1-1; tentatively, D is TRBD1 (6 bases). CDR1 SGHRS and CDR2 YFSETQ come from the germline V gene. V shed 4 bases and J shed 8 bases, with 24 bases lying between them. The length of the CDR3 is 16 residues. The CDR3 loop is CASSPGRGGVELEAFF. DNA of the CDR3: TGCGCCAGCAGCCCCGGAAGAGGGGGGGTAGAACTGGAAGCTTTCTTT.